This is a list of T cell receptor beta chains from one sample in a study of CD8 T cells in ankylosing spondylitis. MiXCR, applied by TCRdb to the 5' RACE reads, yields one record per CDR3 protein. The top ten hold over 0.8% of the sample, which has around 450,000 distinct CDR3 sequences, 20% to 30% seen once. Input material: blood, either unsorted or a sorted T cell fraction (not recorded which). These TCRs come from a male donor with ankylosing spondylitis. Each CDR3 is given with its conserved first and last residue. Fields, in order: D gene, clone size, J gene, V gene, CDR3 DNA, CDR3 protein. D genes are given only for firm matches. Size is omitted from some rows. Given values are once, few, many or a class for expanded clones.

.	.	TRBJ1-1	TRBV11-3	TGTGCCAGCAGCTTAGATTTCACGAGGCCCGGCTCTGAAGCTTTCTTT	CASSLDFTRPGSEAFF
TRBD2	few	TRBJ2-3	TRBV20-1	TGCAGTGCTGGCCGTAGCGGGTACACAGATACGCAGTATTTT	CSAGRSGYTDTQYF
.	.	TRBJ1-1	TRBV6-2/TRBV6-3	TGTGCCAGCAGTTCCCGCCCCGGGACATCAGTCTCGGGGGGTACTGAAGCTTTCTTT	CASSSRPGTSVSGGTEAFF
.	.	TRBJ1-6	TRBV6-1	TGTGCCAGCAGTGAGTCAAGGGAGACGCCCCTCCACTTT	CASSESRETPLHF
TRBD1	once	TRBJ1-2	TRBV7-9	TGTGCCAGCAGCGAGACAGGGCTCTATGGCTACACCTTC	CASSETGLYGYTF
TRBD1	few	TRBJ2-2	TRBV19	TGTGCCAGTAGTCCCCCCAGGGGGCTGGCCGGGGAGCTGTTTTTT	CASSPPRGLAGELFF
.	.	TRBJ1-2	TRBV6-2/TRBV6-3	TGTGCCAGCACGCCCGGCCAGTACTATGGCTACACCTTC	CASTPGQYYGYTF
.	many	TRBJ2-7	TRBV18	TGTGCCAGCTCACCACAAACCCTTATTGACTACGAGCAGTACTTC	CASSPQTLIDYEQYF
.	.	TRBJ1-2	TRBV29-1	TGCAGCGTGGAAAAAGGGAGATCTGACTACACCTTC	CSVEKGRSDYTF
TRBD1	few	TRBJ1-5	TRBV3-1	TGTGCCAGCAGCCAAACACAGGGGAGTCAGCCCCAGCATTTT	CASSQTQGSQPQHF
.	few	TRBJ2-5	TRBV7-2	TGTGCCAGCAGCTTACCAGAGTCGGGGACCCAGTACTTC	CASSLPESGTQYF
.	many	TRBJ2-5	TRBV25-1	TGTGCCAGCAGTGAATATGAGCTACAGGAGACCCAGTACTTC	CASSEYELQETQYF
TRBD2	.	TRBJ2-1	TRBV12-3/TRBV12-4	TGTGCCAGCAGTTTAGGGCGGGAGGACAATGAGCAGTTCTTC	CASSLGREDNEQFF
TRBD1	once	TRBJ2-1	TRBV20-1	TGCAGTGCTCAGGACAGGCGAATACTCAATGAGCAGTTCTTC	CSAQDRRILNEQFF
.	.	TRBJ2-4	TRBV20-1	TGCAGTGCTAGAGCTGGGACCCTCTCAAAGAACATTCAGTACTTC	CSARAGTLSKNIQYF
.	few	TRBJ1-1	TRBV29-1	TGCAGCGCAACTTGGGCTGAAGCTTTCTTT	CSATWAEAFF
TRBD2	.	TRBJ2-1	TRBV5-1	TGCGCCAGCAGCTTGGCCGACGGGAGGGACAATGAGCAGTTCTTC	CASSLADGRDNEQFF
.	few	TRBJ2-3	TRBV20-1	TGCAGTGCTAGAGATCGCGTCGCGGGAGATACGCAGTATTTT	CSARDRVAGDTQYF
TRBD1	.	TRBJ2-2	TRBV27	TGTGCCAGCAGTTTAGGGGGACAGGGAAACGGGGAGCTGTTTTTT	CASSLGGQGNGELFF
TRBD1	.	TRBJ1-6	TRBV7-8	TGTGCCAGCAGCTCGTTTCCGGGACAGGGGAATTCACCCCTCCACTTT	CASSSFPGQGNSPLHF
TRBD2	.	TRBJ2-1	TRBV20-1	TGCAGTGCTAGAGATGTCACTAGCGGGAGTTCCTACAATGAGCAGTTCTTC	CSARDVTSGSSYNEQFF
.	.	TRBJ2-7	TRBV2	TGTGCCAGCAGGGGACTCCTGACCTACGAGCAGTACTTC	CASRGLLTYEQYF
.	.	TRBJ2-1	TRBV7-9	TGTGCCAGCAGCTGGAGCAATGAGCAGTTCTTC	CASSWSNEQFF
.	few	TRBJ1-5	TRBV7-2	TGTGCCAGCGGCCCTAACAGGGAGCCCCAGCATTTT	CASGPNREPQHF
TRBD2	.	TRBJ2-1	TRBV3-1	TGTGCCAGCAGCCAAGGGGCCCTAGCGGGAGGGTGGAATGAGCAGTTCTTC	CASSQGALAGGWNEQFF
.	.	TRBJ1-1	TRBV5-1	TGCGCCAGCAGCTTGGGACAACCACCCACTGAAGCTTTCTTT	CASSLGQPPTEAFF
.	.	TRBJ2-1	TRBV5-6	TGTGCCAGCAGCTTGTACTCAGGACAGCCCTTACTGGGGCAGTTCTTC	CASSLYSGQPLLGQFF
TRBD2	few	TRBJ2-3	TRBV29-1	TGCAGCGCCGCGGGGACTAGCGATTACACAGATACGCAGTATTTT	CSAAGTSDYTDTQYF
.	few	TRBJ2-3	TRBV6-1	TGTGCCAGCAGTCCCCGGTCTGGGGTTCGGACGCAGTATTTT	CASSPRSGVRTQYF
.	.	TRBJ2-7	TRBV4-2	TGTGCCAGCAGCCAAGTCCGACAGGACTGGGACCCCTACGAGCAGTACTTC	CASSQVRQDWDPYEQYF
.	.	TRBJ2-5	TRBV20-1	TGCAGTGCCCGCCGGGACCGGCTGACCCAGTACTTC	CSARRDRLTQYF
TRBD1	.	TRBJ2-7	TRBV29-1	TGCAGCGTTGGGGGAGGACAGGGGGCGGAGGAGCAGTACTTC	CSVGGGQGAEEQYF
.	.	TRBJ1-4	TRBV18	TGTGCCAGCTCACCACGCAGGGACGACGAAAAACTGTTTTTT	CASSPRRDDEKLFF
TRBD1	.	TRBJ1-2	TRBV6-1	TGTGCCAGCAGAGGGACAGGTACGGATGGCTACACCTTC	CASRGTGTDGYTF
TRBD1	.	TRBJ1-2	TRBV7-9	TGTGCCAGCAGTCCCTTGCCGGGACAGGGTAACTATGGCTACACCTTC	CASSPLPGQGNYGYTF
.	.	TRBJ2-7	TRBV11-2	TGTGCCAGCAGCTTAGACCAGGGGCAGTACTTC	CASSLDQGQYF
.	.	TRBJ2-3	TRBV2	TGTGCCAGCAGCCAGGACTCCGCAGATACGCAGTATTTT	CASSQDSADTQYF
TRBD2	many	TRBJ2-1	TRBV30	TGTGCCTGGAGTGAAGCGGGAGTTAGGGAGCAGTTCTTC	CAWSEAGVREQFF
TRBD1	.	TRBJ1-2	TRBV11-2	TGTGCCAGCAGCTCCGGGGACAGGGTGTATGGCTACACCTTC	CASSSGDRVYGYTF